One and the same sample provided the 10 T cell receptor beta chains below, sequenced in a study. Using its own MiXCR run on the RT-PCR reads, TCRdb lists one record per CDR3 protein. This repertoire shows about 680,000 distinct CDR3 sequences, 13% to 15% found once; its top ten account for roughly 3.9%. Sequencing input: memory CD4+ T cells from blood. The receptors derive from a female donor in good health, serving as a healthy control.

The chain carries TRBV18 and TRBJ1-5; D might be TRBD1 (6 bases). CDR1 and CDR2 from the germline V gene are KGHSH and LQKENI. Trimming stripped 0 bases from V and 4 bases from J, with 13 bases between. This CDR3 is built from 16 residues. CDR3 region: CASSPPSGGGNQPQHF. CDR3 bases: TGTGCCAGCTCACCACCCTCGGGGGGCGGGAATCAGCCCCAGCATTTT.

The V call is TRBV20-1, the J call TRBJ1-5; D may be TRBD1 (5 bases). Trimming pared 0 bases from V and 1 base from J, leaving 7 bases between. Germline CDR1 reads DFQATT; CDR2 reads SNEGSKA (reference sequence). This CDR3 region has 14 residues. This chain's CDR3 is CSARDWGSNQPQHF. For the CDR3, the DNA is TGCAGTGCTAGAGATTGGGGCAGCAATCAGCCCCAGCATTTT.

The chain couples TRBV6-5 to TRBJ2-7; D may be TRBD2 (7 bases). With 5 bases removed from V and 3 bases from J, the gap between germline ends came to 14 bases. The germline V gene encodes CDR1 MNHEY and CDR2 SVGAGI. CDR3 length equals 14 residues. For the CDR3, the DNA is TGTGCCAGCAGTCGAGGGGGGGGCATCTACGAGCAGTACTTC. Protein: CASSRGGGIYEQYF.

This clonotype was seen ten or more times. This chain joins TRBV15 and TRBJ2-1; D unclear. CDR3 length equals 13 residues. V lost 3 bases, J lost 2 bases, and 5 bases lay in between. Looked up from germline, CDR1 is LNHNV and CDR2 is YYDKDF (reference sequence). CDR3 DNA: TGTGCCACCAGCAGTAACCCCTACAATGAGCAGTTCTTC. Its protein product is CATSSNPYNEQFF. The whole variable domain, remainder taken from reference TRBV15 and TRBJ2-1, is DAMVIQNPRYQVTQFGKPVTLSCSQTLNHNVMYWYQQKSSQAPKLLFHYYDKDFNNEADTPDNFQSRRPNTSFCFLDIRSPGLGDTAMYLCATSSNPYNEQFFGPGTRLTVL.

In its sample, this clonotype was seen a few times. CDR3 bases: TGTGCCATCAGTGAGGTCGCGGGGAAAAGCACTGAAGCTTTCTTT. Residues: CAISEVAGKSTEAFF. The chain is built from TRBV10-3 and TRBJ1-1, with D uncertain. The CDR3 consists of 15 residues. Germline values: CDR1 ENHRY, CDR2 SYGVKD. With 2 bases removed from V and 4 bases from J, the gap between germline ends came to 14 bases.

This clonotype was recorded many times. The chain has TRBV27 and TRBJ1-2; TRBD1 aligns across 9 bases. The germline CDR1 and CDR2 sequences are MNHEY and SMNVEV (reference sequence). The junction had 11 bases not matched to a gene; V was cut back by 8 bases and J by 7 bases. This CDR3 spans 14 amino acids. The CDR3 sequence is CASVATQGAVGYTF. In nucleotides, the CDR3 is TGTGCCAGCGTTGCCACACAGGGGGCGGTTGGCTACACCTTC.

A few counts support this clonotype. The J gene is TRBJ1-6, the V gene TRBV7-9; 7 nucleotides match TRBD1. Losses at the gene ends were 4 bases for V and 5 bases for J; bases not matched to a gene: 5. Germline CDR1 SEHNR, CDR2 FQNEAQ (reference sequence). This CDR3 has 15 amino acids. The CDR3 here is CASSSRDSHNSPLHF. CDR3 DNA: TGTGCCAGCAGCTCCCGGGACAGTCATAATTCACCCCTCCACTTT. Combining the CDR3 with reference TRBV7-9 and TRBJ1-6 gives the whole variable domain DTGVSQNPRHKITKRGQNVTFRCDPISEHNRLYWYRQTLGQGPEFLTYFQNEAQLEKSRLLSDRFSAERPKGSFSTLEIQRTEQGDSAMYLCASSSRDSHNSPLHFGNGTRLTVT.

Only a few counts were recorded for this clonotype. The J gene is TRBJ2-5, the V gene TRBV5-6; D may be TRBD1 (5 bases). The CDR3 has 15 residues. Germline-derived CDR1 and CDR2 are SGHDT and YYEEEE. V was cut by 4 bases and J by 0 bases, with 13 bases left in between. The CDR3 nucleotides are TGTGCCAGCAGCGGCAGGGTAGGGGACCAAGAGACCCAGTACTTC. It specifies CASSGRVGDQETQYF.

This clonotype has ten or more counts. The chain couples TRBV5-1 to TRBJ1-1; maybe TRBD1 (5 bases). The CDR3 contains 15 residues. Germline V gene data show CDR1 as SGHRS and CDR2 as YFSETQ. Trimming removed 0 bases at V and 7 bases at J, with 16 bases between. DNA of the CDR3: TGCGCCAGCAGCTTGGAAAACCCGGGGGTCGGTGAAGCTTTCTTT. It codes for CASSLENPGVGEAFF.

This sequence joins TRBV6-1 and TRBJ2-1; D may be TRBD1 or TRBD2 (5 bases each). The length of the CDR3 is 13 residues. Trimming took 0 bases from V and 9 from J, leaving 9 bases between them. Germline values: CDR1 MNHNS, CDR2 SASEGT. CDR3 sequence (DNA): TGTGCCAGCAGTGAAGCGCCGGGGACTGAGCAGTTCTTC. Amino acids: CASSEAPGTEQFF.